The clone carrying this TCR beta chain came up a few times. Antigen unknown. A TCRbeta library incorporating unique molecular identifiers was prepared. TCRdb recomputed calls from the PCR reads with MiXCR, one row per CDR3 protein. The sample carries 300,000 to 400,000 distinct CDR3 sequences, 15% to 20% recorded once. This record comes from a study of T-cell reconstitution after alpha-beta-depleted transplantation in children. Overall study results and limits: The origin of alpha-beta T cells about two months after transplant was reportedly several hundred expanded graft clones. It was surviving recipient T cells and thymic progenitors that gave some patients high TCRbeta diversity at day 60. Newly generated T cells supplied most T-cell counts and diversity one year post-transplant.

The material sequenced was PBMCs, mostly from graft donor cells, taken 360 days after TCRalphabeta/CD19-depleted stem cell transplant. The source is a male patient aged 2 to 10 who had a stem cell transplant for acute lymphoblastic leukemia, so the T cells may come from the graft donor.

In DNA form, the CDR3 reads TGTGCCAGCAGCCTTCGGACTAGCGGGAGAGAAGACAATGAGCAGTTCTTC. Translating it yields CASSLRTSGREDNEQFF. The chain links TRBV5-6 to TRBJ2-1; 13 positions match TRBD2. Unmatched junction bases numbered 9, after V lost 4 bases and J lost 5 bases. CDR3 size: 17 residues. The V gene's germline CDR1 is SGHDT and CDR2 YYEEEE.